The T cell receptor (beta chain) described here comes from a study of blood T cell repertoires in COVID-19 (TCRdb year 2020). Regarding the research as a whole: Samples covering the acute and convalescent phases of COVID-19 were provided by collaborators in the United States, Italy and Spain. The prospective study material was composed of cDNA or gDNA derived from T cells, B-cell-depleted T cells, or PBMCs. Deeply sampled blood TCRbeta repertoires from subjects exposed to, actively infected with, or recovered from COVID-19 were included in the dataset. The repertoires were made available in a free public database intended to serve as a resource for research on the immune response to SARS-CoV-2. Samples were obtained from the ongoing ImmuneRACE study (first 160 participants) and from roughly 1,300 subjects provided by 6 global collaborators. The sample metadata nearly always contained a de-identified subject ID, COVID-19 status, age in years and sex. Where available, HLA class I and class II types were obtained from metadata supplied by the sample provider rather than from assay-based typing. On the study overall, not on this receptor specifically: How much clinical and demographic metadata was included differed by source and by participant, and the metadata was provided uncurated.

CDR1 and CDR2, looked up from the germline V gene (reference sequence), are SGHNT and YYREEE. From the cysteine up to the phenylalanine, the CDR3 has a length of 16 residues. The sequence is cut down to CDR3 DNA, 48 bases in frame from base 1. V and J lose 0 bases and 0 bases, and a span of 12 bases separates them. In Seattle, one collaborating source enrolled patients while the infection was active and tracked those patients longitudinally over the course of disease. Whole blood was collected in K2EDTA tubes by collaborating institutions according to the institutions' own protocols. For TCRbeta analysis, collaborator samples were shipped as frozen whole blood, as isolated PBMCs, or as DNA extracted from either sample type. The immunoSEQ Assay, a bias-controlled multiplex PCR, was used to amplify TCRbeta CDR3 regions from genomic DNA. The published analysis was carried out like this. Within the assay, amplification of reference gene primers was used to estimate how many nucleated cells each sample contained. To quantify the absolute abundance of each unique TCRbeta CDR3 rearrangement, sequence reads were collapsed and filtered. For each sample, productive Simpson clonality was calculated as the square root of Simpson's diversity index across productive rearrangements. TCRdb's version of the immuneACCESS table is confined to in-frame rearrangements and falls short of the full clone set. An unresolved V gene accounts for under half of the shortfall where checked; the remainder is of unknown origin. That table gives V, J and clone size, and the DNA gave D and trimming. The sample table contains 170,000 or so clones; only one count was recorded for around 83% of them. The ten largest clones capture about 7.1% of the sample.

This clone has just one count. Its antigen has not been determined. Base qualities are not at hand, and no much larger clone is one base apart. The rearranged chain carries TRBV5-4 and TRBJ1-1; matching of 5 bases hints at TRBD1 as the D gene. Sample: peripheral blood. This TCR was recovered from a woman between 65 and 79 years old with COVID-19, enrolled during active disease. The CDR3 sequence is CASSLGTKGVNTEAFF. The DNA is TGTGCCAGCAGCTTGGGGACCAAAGGGGTGAACACTGAAGCTTTCTTT.